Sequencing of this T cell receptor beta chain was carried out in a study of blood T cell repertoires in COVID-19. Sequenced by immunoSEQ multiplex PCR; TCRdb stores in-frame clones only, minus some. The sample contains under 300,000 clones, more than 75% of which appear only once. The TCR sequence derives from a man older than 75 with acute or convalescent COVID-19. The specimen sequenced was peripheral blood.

The CDR3 sequence is CASTSGGFSGNTIYF. The CDR3 bases are TGTGCCAGCACTTCAGGGGGATTCTCTGGAAACACCATATATTTT. The chain uses TRBV28 and TRBJ1-3, with 7 bases aligning to TRBD1. V lost 7 bases, J lost 0 bases, and 6 bases stayed unmatched. CDR3 size: 15 residues. Germline V CDR1 and CDR2: MDHEN, SYDVKM.